What follows are 7 T cell receptor beta chains derived from one specimen sequenced in a study of blood T cell repertoires in COVID-19. The method was immunoSEQ multiplex PCR; TCRdb's version includes in-frame clones alone and lacks a portion of them. The sample contains just under 350,000 clones, about 90% of which appear only once. The specimen sequenced was peripheral blood. All receptors derive from a woman younger than 30 who had recovered from COVID-19.

The chain joins TRBV19 to TRBJ1-1; tentative D call: TRBD1 (5 bases). This CDR3 is built from 13 residues. The germline V and J ends were trimmed by 3 bases and 4 bases, with 9 bases remaining between them. Germline V gene sequence: CDR1 LNHDA, CDR2 SQIVND (reference sequence). The CDR3 loop reads CASSITGTTEAFF. The CDR3 bases are TGTGCCAGTAGTATTACAGGCACCACTGAAGCTTTCTTT.

The chain employs TRBV4-3 and TRBJ2-3, with 7 bases fitting TRBD2. V trimming: 0 bases; J trimming: 4 bases; junction bases outside the gene matches: 10. The CDR3 loop spans 17 amino acids. Germline assignment: CDR1 LGHNA and CDR2 YSLEER. The CDR3 region has the DNA TGCGCCAGCAGCCAAGATCAACCGGCGGGAGTCGCAGATACGCAGTATTTT. It yields the protein CASSQDQPAGVADTQYF.

This rearrangement joins TRBV7-2 to TRBJ2-7; the match to TRBD2 covers 10 bases. The V and J ends lost 1 base and 2 bases, in that order; junction bases with no gene match: 5. Germline-derived CDR1 and CDR2 are SGHTA and FQGNSA. The CDR3 contains 16 residues. The CDR3 reads CASSLGVAGGAYEQYV. The CDR3 DNA is TGTGCCAGCAGCTTAGGGGTAGCGGGAGGCGCCTACGAGCAGTACGTC.

This clone appeared once. The chain has TRBV18 and TRBJ2-7; a possible D gene is TRBD2 (5 bases). V was shortened by 6 bases and J by 0 bases, with 12 bases between the two germline ends. Germline V CDR1 and CDR2: KGHSH, LQKENI. This CDR3 region has 14 residues. The DNA of the CDR3 is TGTGCCAGCTCCCGGGGTATATCCTCCTACGAGCAGTACGTC. It translates to CASSRGISSYEQYV.

The genes are TRBV6-5 and TRBJ1-2; perhaps TRBD1 as D (5 bases). Per germline, CDR1 MNHEY and CDR2 SVGAGI. Trimming shortened V by 3 bases and J by 0 bases, and 11 bases separated the two germline ends. CDR3 length: 15 amino acids. The chain's CDR3 is CASSYGQGSNYGYTF. The CDR3 DNA follows: TGTGCCAGCAGTTATGGGCAGGGTTCTAACTATGGCTACACCTTC.

The chain employs TRBV11-2 and TRBJ2-3; TRBD2 matches 14 bases. Per germline, CDR1 SGHAT and CDR2 FQNNGV. Losses at the gene ends were 5 bases for V and 2 bases for J; bases not matched to a gene: 6. The CDR3 has 17 residues. For the CDR3, the DNA is TGTGCCAGCAGCCCAGGGACTAGCGGGAGTACCACAGATACGCAGTATTTT. Amino acids: CASSPGTSGSTTDTQYF. The full variable domain, rest sourced from reference TRBV11-2 and TRBJ2-3, is EAGVAQSPRYKIIEKRQSVAFWCNPISGHATLYWYQQILGQGPKLLIQFQNNGVVDDSQLPKDRFSAERLKGVDSTLKIQPAKLEDSAVYLCASSPGTSGSTTDTQYFGPGTRLTVL.

The gene calls are TRBV5-8 and TRBJ1-1; the D is unclear. Germline CDR1 reads SGHTS; CDR2 reads YDEGEE. The CDR3 spans 15 residues. V was shortened by 6 bases and J by 1 base, with 16 bases between the two germline ends. CDR3 bases: TGTGCCAGCACCCTCCGTGCACAGAGGAACACTGAAGCTTTCTTT. Translation: CASTLRAQRNTEAFF. The full variable domain, completed using reference TRBV5-8 and TRBJ1-1, is EAGVTQSPTHLIKTRGQQATLRCSPISGHTSVYWYQQALGLGLQFLLWYDEGEERNRGNFPPRFSGRQFPNYSSELNVNALELEDSALYLCASTLRAQRNTEAFFGQGTRLTVV.